This TCR beta chain was sequenced for a study of T-cell reconstitution after alpha-beta-depleted transplantation in children. This clonotype was observed a handful of times. During its preparation, the TCRbeta library received unique molecular identifiers. A single record per CDR3 protein comes from TCRdb applying MiXCR to the PCR reads. The data show hundreds of thousands of distinct CDR3 sequences, about a tenth seen once. The receptor was isolated from a human donor who donated a stem cell graft to a child with SCID. The material was PBMCs from the stem cell graft donor, obtained from the stem cell graft.

The CDR3 sequence: CASSVSSGGSYEQYF. CDR3 coding DNA: TGTGCCAGCAGCGTGTCTAGCGGGGGTTCCTACGAGCAGTACTTC. This chain joins TRBV9 and TRBJ2-7; 10 nucleotides align to TRBD2. The germline gives CDR1 SGDLS, CDR2 YYNGEE. The length of the CDR3 is 15 residues. Losses at the gene ends were 2 bases for V and 1 base for J; bases not matched to a gene: 3.